This T cell receptor beta chain was recovered during a study of blood T cell repertoires in COVID-19. In the study overall: Samples taken during acute and convalescent COVID-19 were collected in the United States, Italy and Spain. T cells, B-cell-depleted T cells, or PBMCs supplied cDNA or gDNA.

In the source study's methods: Nucleated cell number was recorded as an estimate derived from reference gene primer amplification. This table comes from immunoSEQ multiplex PCR, and its TCRdb copy is limited to in-frame clones, with some not included. V and J calls and clone size come straight from that table; D and trimming were deduced from the DNA. The data contain roughly 110,000 clones, about 87% of them singletons. Only a few counts were recorded for this clone. The CDR3 sequence is 21 residues long. Trimming took off 1 base at V and 0 bases at J, with 27 bases between the two ends. CDR1 and CDR2 (germline): SSHAT, FNYEAQ (reference sequence).

The specimen sequenced was peripheral blood. This sequence originates from a man aged 50-60 years with active or convalescent COVID-19. The chain links TRBV7-7 to TRBJ1-1, with D maybe TRBD1 (5 bases). The CDR3 spells CASSLGGVAPRGCGVNTEAFF. CDR3 nucleotides: TGTGCCAGCAGCTTAGGTGGGGTGGCCCCCCGGGGGTGTGGCGTGAACACTGAAGCTTTCTTT. The full variable domain, rest sourced from reference TRBV7-7 and TRBJ1-1, is GAGVSQSPRYKVTKRGQDVTLRCDPISSHATLYWYQQALGQGPEFLTYFNYEAQPDKSGLPSDRFSAERPEGSISTLTIQRTEQRDSAMYRCASSLGGVAPRGCGVNTEAFFGQGTRLTVV.